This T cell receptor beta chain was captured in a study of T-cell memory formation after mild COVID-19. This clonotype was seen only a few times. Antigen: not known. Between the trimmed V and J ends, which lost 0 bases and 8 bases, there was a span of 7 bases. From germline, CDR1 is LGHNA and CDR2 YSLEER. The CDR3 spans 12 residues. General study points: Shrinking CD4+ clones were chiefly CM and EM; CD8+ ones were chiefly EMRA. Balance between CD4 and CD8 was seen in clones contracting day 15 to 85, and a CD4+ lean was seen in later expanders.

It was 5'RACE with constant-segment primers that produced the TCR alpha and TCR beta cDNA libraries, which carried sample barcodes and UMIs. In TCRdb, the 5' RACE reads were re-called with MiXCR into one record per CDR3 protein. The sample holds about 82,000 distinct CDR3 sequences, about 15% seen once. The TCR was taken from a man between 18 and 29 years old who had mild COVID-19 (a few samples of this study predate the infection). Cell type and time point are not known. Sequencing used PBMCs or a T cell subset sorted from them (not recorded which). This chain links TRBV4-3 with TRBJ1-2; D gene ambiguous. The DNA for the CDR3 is TGCGCCAGCAGCCAAGACTTTGTGGGCTACACCTTC. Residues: CASSQDFVGYTF.